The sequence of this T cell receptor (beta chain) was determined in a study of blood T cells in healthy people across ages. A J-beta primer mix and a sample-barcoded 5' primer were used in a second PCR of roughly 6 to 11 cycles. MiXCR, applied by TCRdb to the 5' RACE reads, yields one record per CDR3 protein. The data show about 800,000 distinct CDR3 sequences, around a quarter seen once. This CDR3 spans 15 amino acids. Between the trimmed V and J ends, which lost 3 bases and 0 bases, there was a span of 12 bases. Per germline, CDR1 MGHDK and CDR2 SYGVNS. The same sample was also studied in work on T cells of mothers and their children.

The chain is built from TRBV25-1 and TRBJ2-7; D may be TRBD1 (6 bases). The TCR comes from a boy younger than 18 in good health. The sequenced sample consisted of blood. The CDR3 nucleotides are TGTGCCAGCAGTGACGGACAGAAAACCTCCTACGAGCAGTACTTC. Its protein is CASSDGQKTSYEQYF.